This TCR beta chain came from a study of T cells in Graves' hyperthyroidism and ophthalmopathy. V lost 6 bases and J lost 6, with 17 bases in between. This CDR3 has 13 residues. Germline V gene data show CDR1 as SQVTM and CDR2 as ANQGSEA. RNA transcripts yielded amplified TCR beta CDR3 regions. HTBI primers were employed in a first-round RT-PCR of the TCR CDR3. TCRdb used MiXCR to reprocess the multiplex PCR reads, holding one entry per CDR3 protein. This table holds some 620,000 distinct CDR3 sequences, about a sixth found once. The V gene is TRBV29-1, the J gene TRBJ1-1, with a weak D call TRBD1 (6 bases). The TCR sequence derives from a woman in her 30s with Graves' hyperthyroidism. Sequencing used blood. CDR3 sequence (DNA): TGCAGCGTCCCGGGACACCGGTCCCCTGAAGCTTTCTTT. Translation: CSVPGHRSPEAFF.